A selection of T cell receptor beta chains follows, all from one sample in a study of T cell repertoires in cytomegalovirus infection. TCRdb ran MiXCR on the reads and lists one entry per CDR3 protein. This sample has 150,000 to 200,000 distinct CDR3 sequences, with approximately 15% found just once. The source material was PBMCs. These TCRs come from a human donor in good health (CMV status not recorded). Some clones in this sample may be carry-over from other donors' samples. CDR3s include the opening cysteine and the closing phenylalanine or tryptophan. The D gene is left open where the match is weak. Expanded clones are given a class, and other clones once, few, many or no size at all.

j_call d_call clone_size v_call cdr3_nt cdr3_aa
TRBJ1-1 - - TRBV6-4 TGTGCCAGCAGTGACTCAGGAGTGGCTGAAGCTTTCTTT CASSDSGVAEAFF
TRBJ2-7 - many TRBV7-9 TGTGCCAGCAGCTTCTTACGTGGATACGAGCAGTACTTC CASSFLRGYEQYF
TRBJ1-1 TRBD1 many TRBV4-1 TGCGCCAGCAGCCAATCAGGGGGCACTGAAGCTTTCTTT CASSQSGGTEAFF
TRBJ2-6 - - TRBV6-5 TGTGCCAGCGGTCTCCCCGGGGCCAACGTCCTGACTTTC CASGLPGANVLTF
TRBJ2-1 TRBD1 many TRBV6-1 TGTGCCAGCAGTGGGACAGGGTCCGAGATGCGTGAGCAGTTCTTC CASSGTGSEMREQFF
TRBJ2-7 TRBD1 many TRBV7-2 TGTGCCAGCAGCCCTAGACAGGGTCGGGTCGAGCAGTACTTC CASSPRQGRVEQYF
TRBJ2-1 TRBD2 - TRBV20-1 TGCAGTGCTAGAGCCTCGGTAGCGGGGTCCAGCTCCTACAATGAGCAGTTCTTC CSARASVAGSSSYNEQFF
TRBJ2-7 TRBD2 many TRBV6-6 TGTGCCAGCAGCAGAGGACTAGCGAGCTACGAGCAGTACTTC CASSRGLASYEQYF
TRBJ1-1 - - TRBV5-1 TGCGCCAGCAGCTCAATCAGGGGCGTAAACACTGAAGCTTTCTTT CASSSIRGVNTEAFF
TRBJ1-5 TRBD1 many TRBV7-9 TGTGCCAGCAGCTTTGGGTATAAGGGACAGGGCTATCAGCCCCAGCATTTT CASSFGYKGQGYQPQHF
TRBJ2-7 TRBD1 few TRBV28 TGTGCCAGCACCGCCCCGACAGGGCTCTACGAGCAGTACTTC CASTAPTGLYEQYF
TRBJ2-3 - many TRBV7-8 TGTGCCAGCACGGACCGACGGCCTAGCACAGATACGCAGTATTTT CASTDRRPSTDTQYF
TRBJ2-7 TRBD1 - TRBV19 TGTGCCAGTGCCCGGGACAGGGGAACCTACGAGCAGTACTTC CASARDRGTYEQYF
TRBJ2-4 - many TRBV27 TGTGCCAGCAGTTTATTCGCGGATAACCTAAACATTCAGTACTTC CASSLFADNLNIQYF
TRBJ2-7 - few TRBV9 TGTGCCAGCAGCGGTTCCAGGAGCTCCTACGAGCAGTACTTC CASSGSRSSYEQYF
TRBJ2-7 TRBD2 few TRBV5-5 TGTGCCAGCAGCTTCGGGATAGCGGGGGGCAACGAGCAGTACTTC CASSFGIAGGNEQYF